The T cell receptor beta chain described here comes from a study of blood T cell repertoires in COVID-19. In this sample, this clone turned up once. Clones were sequenced by immunoSEQ multiplex PCR, and TCRdb holds only the in-frame ones, with some missing. The table has 200,000 or so clones, over 80% seen once. This receptor was obtained from a woman in her twenties or thirties with acute or convalescent COVID-19. The sample taken for sequencing was peripheral blood.

The CDR3 is CATSRTGPPSQYF. DNA for the CDR3: TGTGCCACCAGCCGGACTGGTCCCCCTTCGCAGTATTTT. This chain links TRBV24-1 with TRBJ2-3; possible D gene TRBD2, 5 bases. V lost 7 bases to trimming and J lost 10 bases, with 17 bases between them. CDR1 and CDR2 from the germline V gene are KGHDR and SFDVKD. There are 13 residues in the CDR3.